Following are 32 T cell receptor beta chains from one sample sequenced in a study of cytomegalovirus exposure and HLA in healthy donors. Vbeta (60) and Jbeta (13) primers were used in the PCR. Sequenced by immunoSEQ multiplex PCR; TCRdb stores in-frame clones only, minus some. The sample consists of about 130,000 clones, 80% of them appearing once. The specimen sequenced was PBMCs. Receptors were obtained from a man aged 40-49 years in good health and CMV-seronegative.

CDR3 region: CASGAYSNQPQHF. The CDR3 coding sequence is TGTGCCTCAGGGGCCTATAGCAATCAGCCCCAGCATTTT. The chain recombines TRBV28 with TRBJ1-5; D possibly corresponds to TRBD1 (6 bases). The CDR3 has 13 residues. Germline CDR1 and CDR2: MDHEN and SYDVKM. Trimming removed 11 bases at V and 0 bases at J, with 11 bases between.

This rearrangement joins TRBV7-7 to TRBJ2-1; 8 positions match TRBD1. This CDR3 has 14 amino acids. V lost 2 bases and J lost 9; bases outside the gene matches: 6. Germline CDR1 SSHAT, CDR2 FNYEAQ (reference sequence). This CDR3 reads CASSLRQGAVEQFF. The CDR3 DNA reads as TGTGCCAGCAGCTTAAGGCAGGGGGCCGTTGAGCAGTTCTTC.

The chain is built from TRBV6-5 and TRBJ1-2; D is undetermined. The V gene lost 0 bases and the J gene lost 0 bases, with 11 bases spanning the gap. This CDR3 region has 16 residues. CDR1 is MNHEY and CDR2 is SVGAGI in the germline V gene. The CDR3, as DNA: TGTGCCAGCAGTTACTCCTGGTCACAAACTAACTATGGCTACACCTTC. Translating it yields CASSYSWSQTNYGYTF.

CDR3 in DNA: TGTGCCACCACGACCTATGGGGGCGCGACTAATGAAAAACTGTTTTTT. Protein sequence: CATTTYGGATNEKLFF. The V call is TRBV7-2, the J call TRBJ1-4, with a possible D match to TRBD1 (6 bases). With 10 bases removed from V and 2 bases from J, the gap between germline ends came to 20 bases. The V gene's germline CDR1 is SGHTA and CDR2 FQGNSA. The CDR3 extends over 16 amino acids.

The DNA of the CDR3 is TGTGCCAGCAGACCGGACAGGGGGAGGTTTGGCTACACCTTC. Translation gives CASRPDRGRFGYTF. This chain uses TRBV6-5 with TRBJ1-2, with 10 bases aligning to TRBD1. J lost 7 bases, V lost 6 bases, and 8 bases had no gene match. CDR3 size: 14 residues. Looked up from germline, CDR1 is MNHEY and CDR2 is SVGAGI.

The chain is built from TRBV2 and TRBJ2-5, with TRBD2 identical over 8 bases. There are 13 residues in the CDR3. V lost 7 bases to trimming and J lost 5 bases; unmatched junction nucleotides: 6. Germline V gene sequence: CDR1 SNHLY, CDR2 FYNNEI. The DNA for the CDR3 is TGTGCCAGCACCGGGAGGGCCGGGGAGACCCAGTACTTC. This gives the protein CASTGRAGETQYF.

This clone has a single count. This chain connects TRBV7-9 to TRBJ1-1, with D perhaps TRBD1 (5 bases). Germline lookup yields CDR1 SEHNR and CDR2 FQNEAQ (reference sequence). Trimming took off 2 bases at V and 7 bases at J, with 8 bases between the two ends. The CDR3 sequence is 12 residues long. CDR3 DNA: TGTGCCAGCAGCTTATCAGGGATTGAAGCTTTCTTT. This translates into CASSLSGIEAFF.

CDR3 loop: CASSQVGTAGAYEQYF. In DNA, the CDR3 is TGTGCCAGCAGCCAAGTGGGGACAGCGGGGGCCTACGAGCAGTACTTC. The chain joins TRBV4-2 to TRBJ2-7, with D maybe TRBD2 (8 bases). Trimming cost V 1 base and J 2 bases, with 15 bases left between them. CDR3 length: 16 amino acids. CDR1 is LGHNA and CDR2 is YNFKEQ in the germline V gene.

V usage is TRBV29-1 and J usage is TRBJ2-5, with TRBD2 matching 7 bases. CDR3 length: 14 residues. The germline V gene has CDR1 SQVTM and CDR2 ANQGSEA. The trim removed 6 bases at V and 2 bases at J, leaving 9 bases unmatched. The CDR3 DNA reads as TGCAGCGTGGGGTCCCTCGGGGGGCAAGAGACCCAGTACTTC. Protein sequence: CSVGSLGGQETQYF.

This chain joins TRBV7-2 and TRBJ2-7, with D perhaps TRBD1 (5 bases). Germline lookup yields CDR1 SGHTA and CDR2 FQGNSA. Trimming left V 7 bases short and J 6 bases short, with 19 bases between. This CDR3 has 14 residues. The CDR3 DNA reads TGTGCCAGCACAGCCAACTTACAGGTTGGCGAGCAGTACTTC. Translation: CASTANLQVGEQYF.

The rearrangement uses TRBV5-1 and TRBJ1-4; D unclear. Germline V gives CDR1 SGHRS, CDR2 YFSETQ. Trimming pared 4 bases from V and 8 bases from J, leaving 9 bases between. This CDR3 is 12 amino acids long. CDR3 coding DNA: TGCGCCAGCAGCCTTCATCGGGAAAAACTGTTTTTT. It yields the protein CASSLHREKLFF.

As regards this clone: The junction departs from the called germline gene at one end, perhaps through a read error. The CDR3 DNA is TGTGCCAGCAGATATGCGGGGGGCTACAATGAGGAGTTCTTC. This codes for CASRYAGGYNEEFF. This chain links TRBV7-8 with TRBJ2-1; 8 nucleotides match TRBD2. Germline values: CDR1 SGHVS, CDR2 FQNEAQ. The CDR3 length is 14 residues.

The J gene is TRBJ2-7, the V gene TRBV11-2, with D maybe TRBD2 (5 bases). Germline loops: CDR1 SGHAT, CDR2 FQNNGV. The CDR3 is 17 residues long. V gave up 3 bases and J gave up 4 bases, with 22 bases separating them. In DNA, the CDR3 is TGTGCCAGCAGCTTCAAGCCCCGGGGTGGGCCTGGTTACGAGCAGTACTTC. Encoded protein: CASSFKPRGGPGYEQYF.

This sequence joins TRBV5-5 and TRBJ2-1; D might be TRBD2 (6 bases). The CDR3 is 16 residues long. Trimming removed 1 base from V and 7 bases from J, with 18 bases in between. Germline V gene lookup returns CDR1 SGHKS and CDR2 YYEKEE (reference sequence). The CDR3 coding sequence is TGTGCCAGCAGCTTGCGGCTCCAGGTAGGAGGGAATGAGCAGTTCTTC. This translates into CASSLRLQVGGNEQFF.

The genes are TRBV30 and TRBJ2-3, with D maybe TRBD1 (5 bases). Looked up from germline, CDR1 is GTSNPN and CDR2 is SVGIG (reference sequence). Deletions cut 4 bases from V and 3 bases from J, with 11 bases between. CDR3 size: 13 residues. CDR3 in DNA: TGTGCCTGGACGGTAGGGGAAACAGATACGCAGTATTTT. Residues: CAWTVGETDTQYF.

This clone was observed a few times. The rearrangement uses TRBV2 and TRBJ2-1; 7 bases agree with TRBD1. Trimming cost V 1 base and J 0 bases; bases outside gene matches: 6. The CDR3 spans 17 residues. Germline assignment: CDR1 SNHLY and CDR2 FYNNEI. CDR3 in DNA: TGTGCCAGCAGTGAAGAGGGACAGATTAGCTCCTACAATGAGCAGTTCTTC. Its translation is CASSEEGQISSYNEQFF.

V and J are TRBV28 and TRBJ1-2; D perhaps matches TRBD1 (6 bases). Germline V lookup: CDR1 MDHEN, CDR2 SYDVKM. CDR3 length equals 14 residues. Trimming stripped 2 bases from V and 4 bases from J, with 11 bases between. The DNA for the CDR3 is TGTGCCAGCAGTTTAAGGAGGACAGCCTATGGCTACACCTTC. It translates to CASSLRRTAYGYTF.

The chain is built from TRBV11-3 and TRBJ2-1; no clear D. Germline CDR1 and CDR2: SGHNT and YENEEA. This CDR3 comprises 15 residues. Trimming cost V 1 base and J 8 bases, with 15 bases left between them. The CDR3 DNA reads TGTGCCAGCAGCTTAGGGCTACGGGTCTCGGATGAGCAGTTCTTC. Translated: CASSLGLRVSDEQFF.

This chain joins TRBV6-5 and TRBJ1-2; D is ambiguous. Germline CDR1 and CDR2: MNHEY and SVGAGI. The CDR3 consists of 15 residues. V shed 0 bases and J shed 4 bases, with 12 bases lying between them. The CDR3 loop is CASSYSTLVPYGYTF. The CDR3 bases are TGTGCCAGCAGTTACTCTACATTGGTACCCTATGGCTACACCTTC.

The chain joins TRBV28 to TRBJ1-2; TRBD1 matches 9 bases. Germline loops: CDR1 MDHEN, CDR2 SYDVKM. The CDR3 contains 15 residues. V dropped 4 bases and J dropped 8; count of bases not matched to a gene: 11. The CDR3: CASSSQGADYRGYTF. Here the CDR3 DNA reads TGTGCCAGCAGTTCACAGGGGGCGGATTATCGCGGCTACACCTTC.

The rearrangement joins TRBV6-1 to TRBJ2-3; the D gene is possibly TRBD2 (6 bases). V was trimmed by 4 bases and J by 2 bases, leaving 13 bases between them. CDR3 length: 15 amino acids. Germline assignment: CDR1 MNHNS and CDR2 SASEGT. For the CDR3, the DNA is TGTGCCAGCAGTGTGGTCGGGGGATCCACAGATACGCAGTATTTT. Its protein is CASSVVGGSTDTQYF.

V is TRBV9 and J is TRBJ1-1, with a possible D match to TRBD1 (5 bases). This CDR3 is built from 13 residues. Trimming stripped 5 bases from V and 7 bases from J, with 15 bases between. Germline V lookup: CDR1 SGDLS, CDR2 YYNGEE. For the CDR3, the DNA is TGTGCCAGCAGTATCTCGGGGAGGGGTGAAGCTTTCTTT. Its protein product is CASSISGRGEAFF.

This chain links TRBV5-1 with TRBJ2-3, with 8 bases aligning to TRBD2. The V and J ends lost 3 bases and 3 bases, in that order; junction bases with no gene match: 9. Germline V gene data show CDR1 as SGHRS and CDR2 as YFSETQ. The CDR3 totals 16 residues. The CDR3 loop reads CASSSASGSATDTQYF. CDR3 bases: TGCGCCAGCAGCTCCGCGAGCGGGAGCGCGACAGATACGCAGTATTTT.

The genes are TRBV7-9 and TRBJ1-3; unclear D gene. The length of the CDR3 is 12 residues. Trimming took off 5 bases at V and 2 bases at J, with 4 bases between the two ends. Germline loops: CDR1 SEHNR, CDR2 FQNEAQ (reference sequence). The CDR3 sequence: CASSETGNTIYF. In DNA form, the CDR3 reads TGTGCCAGCAGCGAGACTGGAAACACCATATATTTT.

This clone showed up just a few times. CDR3 DNA: TGTGCTGGTGGGACTACCTACGAGCAGTACTTC. Its translation is CAGGTTYEQYF. This chain connects TRBV30 to TRBJ2-7; 7 positions agree with TRBD2. The germline gives CDR1 GTSNPN, CDR2 SVGIG (reference sequence). CDR3 length: 11 amino acids.

The CDR3 is CASSAANQETQYF. The CDR3 DNA is TGTGCCAGCAGTGCAGCTAACCAAGAGACCCAGTACTTC. The chain recombines TRBV2 with TRBJ2-5, with D unclear. V dropped 4 bases and J dropped 0 bases, with 6 bases sitting between them. The CDR3 consists of 13 residues. CDR1 SNHLY and CDR2 FYNNEI come from the germline V gene.

The J gene is TRBJ1-1, the V gene TRBV6-5, with D possibly TRBD1 on 6 matching bases. Germline assignment: CDR1 MNHEY and CDR2 SVGAGI. The CDR3 runs 14 residues. CDR3 bases: TGTACCTCCTTCGGGGGGGGGCCGGACACTGAAGCTTTCTTT. This encodes CTSFGGGPDTEAFF.

As regards this clone: No DNA is shown, since the ends of the CDR3 on it are uncertain; the CDR3 is the one TCRdb lists. The chain is built from TRBV29-1 and TRBJ2-1; TRBD2 is the table's D call, not checked against the DNA. The CDR3 region is 11 residues in length, termini included. Germline V gives CDR1 SQVTM, CDR2 ANQGSEA. CDR3 sequence: CSVVLVDEQFF.

The gene calls are TRBV2 and TRBJ1-1; TRBD1 matches at 7 bases. The V and J ends lost 6 bases and 0 bases, in that order; junction bases with no gene match: 7. The CDR3 is 15 residues long. From germline, CDR1 is SNHLY and CDR2 FYNNEI. CDR3 coding DNA: TGTGCCAGCAGCGCGACAGGGTCATTGAACACTGAAGCTTTCTTT. Encoded protein: CASSATGSLNTEAFF.

This clone is a singleton in its sample. The V gene is TRBV5-1, the J gene TRBJ1-2; TRBD1 agrees at 7 bases. Germline CDR1 reads SGHRS; CDR2 reads YFSETQ. The V gene end was trimmed by 4 bases and the J gene end by 4 bases; junction bases not matched to a gene: 10. The CDR3 runs 15 residues. Here the CDR3 reads CASSPPDRLSYGYTF. The CDR3 bases are TGCGCCAGCAGCCCCCCGGACAGGCTCAGCTATGGCTACACCTTC.

This clone has just one count. CDR3: CASSLSRDRVQETQYF. CDR3 bases: TGTGCCAGCAGCTTAAGCCGGGACAGGGTCCAAGAGACCCAGTACTTC. The V gene is TRBV7-7, the J gene TRBJ2-5, with 9 bases matching TRBD1. The CDR3 covers 16 residues. CDR1 and CDR2 from the germline V gene are SSHAT and FNYEAQ (reference sequence). The junction had 5 bases not matched to a gene; V was cut back by 2 bases and J by 1 base.

The chain recombines TRBV19 with TRBJ1-2; TRBD1 matches at 7 bases. This CDR3 region has 17 residues. V was pared by 5 bases and J by 0 bases, with 12 bases of the junction left unmatched. Germline assignment: CDR1 LNHDA and CDR2 SQIVND (reference sequence). CDR3 DNA sequence: TGTGCCAGTAGTCGGTCGATAGGAGGGGGCCCTAACTATGGCTACACCTTC. Translation: CASSRSIGGGPNYGYTF.